The TCR beta chain described here comes from a study of shared clonotypes between healthy human individuals. Regarding the study as a whole: Compared with clonotypes that all four donors shared, non-shared clonotypes had lower generation probabilities.

Using immunoSEQ multiplex PCR, the repertoire was profiled, and TCRdb retains in-frame clones only, with some absent. The sample has under 1,100,000 clones; about 75% are singletons. Regarding this clone: What it binds is not known.

The sample comprised memory CD4+ T cells sorted from blood. The subset denotes: CD45RA-negative fraction. The TCR comes from a man aged 18-30 years in good health.

The CDR3 here is CASSEFKETQYF. The CDR3 DNA follows: TGTGCCAGCAGTGAATTTAAAGAGACCCAGTACTTC. The chain is built from TRBV25-1 and TRBJ2-5; D gene unclear. CDR1 MGHDK and CDR2 SYGVNS come from the germline V gene. The ends were cut back, 1 base at V and 3 bases at J, with 3 bases in the middle. The CDR3 runs to 12 residues.